This entry lists 2 T cell receptor beta chains sequenced from one sample in a study of blood T cell repertoires in COVID-19. Libraries were prepared by immunoSEQ multiplex PCR; TCRdb keeps only in-frame clonotypes and omits some of them. The profile shows over 85,000 clones, around 87% of them singletons. Source material: peripheral blood. The receptor set was obtained from a human donor in a cohort sampled during active COVID-19.

The gene calls are TRBV5-4 and TRBJ2-3, with TRBD2 matching 7 bases. The junction had 15 bases not matched to a gene; V was cut back by 4 bases and J by 4 bases. The V gene's germline CDR1 is SGHNT and CDR2 YYREEE (reference sequence). This CDR3 comprises 17 residues. This CDR3 is CASSPLGGRAEADTQYF. Written as DNA, the CDR3 is TGTGCCAGCAGCCCTTTAGGAGGGAGGGCCGAGGCAGATACGCAGTATTTT.

The chain carries TRBV6-6 and TRBJ1-5, with D maybe TRBD1 (5 bases). The CDR3 is 16 amino acids. The germline CDR1 and CDR2 sequences are MNHNY and SVGAGI (reference sequence). Trimming removed 2 bases at V and 1 base at J, with 12 bases between. CDR3 nucleotide sequence: TGTGCCAGCAGTTACCCGGGACTTCGAAGCAATCAGCCCCAGCATTTT. Translating it yields CASSYPGLRSNQPQHF.